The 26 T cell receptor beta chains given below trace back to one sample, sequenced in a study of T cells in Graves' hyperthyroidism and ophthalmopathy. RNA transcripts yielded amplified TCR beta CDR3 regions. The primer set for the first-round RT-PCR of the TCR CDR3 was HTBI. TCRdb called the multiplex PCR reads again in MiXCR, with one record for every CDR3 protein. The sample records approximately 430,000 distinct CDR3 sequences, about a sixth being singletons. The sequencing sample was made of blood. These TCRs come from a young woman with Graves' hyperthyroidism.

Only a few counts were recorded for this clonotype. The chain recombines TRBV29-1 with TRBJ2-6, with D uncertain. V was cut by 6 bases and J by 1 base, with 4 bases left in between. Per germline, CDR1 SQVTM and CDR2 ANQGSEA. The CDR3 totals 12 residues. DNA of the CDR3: TGCAGCGTCGGATCTGGGGCCAACGTCCTGACTTTC. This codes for CSVGSGANVLTF.

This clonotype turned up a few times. The CDR3 sequence is CASRPGQGATGELFF. The CDR3 region has the DNA TGTGCCAGCAGACCGGGACAGGGGGCGACCGGGGAGCTGTTTTTT. The chain links TRBV5-4 to TRBJ2-2, with 12 bases fitting TRBD1. The germline gives CDR1 SGHNT, CDR2 YYREEE (reference sequence). V was pared by 5 bases and J by 5 bases, with 4 bases of the junction left unmatched. This CDR3 is 15 amino acids long.

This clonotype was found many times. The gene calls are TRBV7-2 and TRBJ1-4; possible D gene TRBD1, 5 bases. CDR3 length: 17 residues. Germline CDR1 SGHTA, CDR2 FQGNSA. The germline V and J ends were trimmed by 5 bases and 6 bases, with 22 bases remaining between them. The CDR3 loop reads CASSPGLALYLDEKLFF. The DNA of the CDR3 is TGTGCCAGCAGCCCGGGACTCGCGTTGTATTTGGATGAAAAACTGTTTTTT.

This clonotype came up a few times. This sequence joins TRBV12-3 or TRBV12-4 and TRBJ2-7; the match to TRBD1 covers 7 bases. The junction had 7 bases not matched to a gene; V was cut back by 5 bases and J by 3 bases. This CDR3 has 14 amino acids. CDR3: CASSTGTVVYEQYF. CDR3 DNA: TGTGCCAGCAGTACCGGGACAGTAGTCTACGAGCAGTACTTC.

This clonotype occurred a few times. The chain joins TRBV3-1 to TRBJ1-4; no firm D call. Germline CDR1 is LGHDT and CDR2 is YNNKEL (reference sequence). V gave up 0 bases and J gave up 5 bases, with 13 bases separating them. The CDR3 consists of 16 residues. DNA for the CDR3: TGTGCCAGCAGCCAAGATCTTGAATTTTCAAATGAAAAACTGTTTTTT. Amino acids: CASSQDLEFSNEKLFF.

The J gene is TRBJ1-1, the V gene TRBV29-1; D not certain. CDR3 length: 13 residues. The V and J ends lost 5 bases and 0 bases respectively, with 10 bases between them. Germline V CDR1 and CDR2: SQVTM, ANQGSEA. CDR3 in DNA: TGCAGCGTTACATGTTGGATGAACACTGAAGCTTTCTTT. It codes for CSVTCWMNTEAFF.

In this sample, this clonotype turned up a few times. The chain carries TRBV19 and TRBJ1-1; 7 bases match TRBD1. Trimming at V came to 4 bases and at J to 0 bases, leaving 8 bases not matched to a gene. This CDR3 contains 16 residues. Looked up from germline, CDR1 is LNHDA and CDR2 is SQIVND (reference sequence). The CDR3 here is CASSTRQGLMNTEAFF. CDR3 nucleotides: TGTGCCAGTAGTACCCGACAGGGACTAATGAACACTGAAGCTTTCTTT.

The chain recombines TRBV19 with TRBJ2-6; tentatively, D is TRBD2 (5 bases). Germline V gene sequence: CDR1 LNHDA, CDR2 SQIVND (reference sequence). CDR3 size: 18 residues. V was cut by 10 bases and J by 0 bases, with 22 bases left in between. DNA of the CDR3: TGTGCCACTCTAGCTCCCGACGGTTTGGGCTCTGGGGCCAACGTCCTGACTTTC. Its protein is CATLAPDGLGSGANVLTF. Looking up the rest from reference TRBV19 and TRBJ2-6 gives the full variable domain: DGGITQSPKYLFRKEGQNVTLSCEQNLNHDAMYWYRQDPGQGLRLIYYSQIVNDFQKGDIAEGYSVSREKKESFPLTVTSAQKNPTAFYLCATLAPDGLGSGANVLTFGAGSRLTVL.

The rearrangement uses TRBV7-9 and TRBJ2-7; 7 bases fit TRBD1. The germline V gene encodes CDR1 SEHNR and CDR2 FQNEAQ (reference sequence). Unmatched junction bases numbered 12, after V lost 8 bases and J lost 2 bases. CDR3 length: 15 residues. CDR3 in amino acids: CASELLAGGAYEQYF. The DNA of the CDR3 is TGTGCCAGCGAACTTCTGGCAGGGGGAGCCTACGAGCAGTACTTC.

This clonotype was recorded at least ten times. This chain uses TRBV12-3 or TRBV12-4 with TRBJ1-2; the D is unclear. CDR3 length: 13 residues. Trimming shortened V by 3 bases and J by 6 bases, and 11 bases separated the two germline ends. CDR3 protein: CASSFNVGNGYTF. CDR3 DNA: TGTGCCAGCAGTTTTAACGTGGGTAATGGCTACACCTTC.

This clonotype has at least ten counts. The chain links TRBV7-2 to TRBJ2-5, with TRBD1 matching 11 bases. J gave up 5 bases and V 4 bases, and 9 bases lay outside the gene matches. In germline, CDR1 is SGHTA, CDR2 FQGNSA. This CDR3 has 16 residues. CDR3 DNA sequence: TGTGCCAGCAGCTCTGGGAGGACAGGGGGCGCGGAGACCCAGTACTTC. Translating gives CASSSGRTGGAETQYF.

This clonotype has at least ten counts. The CDR3 nucleotides read TGTGCCAGCAGCTTTGGTGGAGGGGCAGGGCACAATCAGCCCCAGCATTTT. Translation gives CASSFGGGAGHNQPQHF. The chain links TRBV3-1 to TRBJ1-5; D may be TRBD1 (5 bases). Germline lookup yields CDR1 LGHDT and CDR2 YNNKEL (reference sequence). The CDR3 is 17 residues long. The V gene lost 5 bases and the J gene lost 3 bases, with 20 bases spanning the gap.

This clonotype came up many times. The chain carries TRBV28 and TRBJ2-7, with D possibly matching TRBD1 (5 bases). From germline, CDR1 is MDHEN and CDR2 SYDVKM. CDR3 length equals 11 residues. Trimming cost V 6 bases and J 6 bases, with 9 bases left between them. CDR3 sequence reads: CASSWGLEQYF. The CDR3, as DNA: TGTGCCAGCAGCTGGGGCCTCGAGCAGTACTTC.

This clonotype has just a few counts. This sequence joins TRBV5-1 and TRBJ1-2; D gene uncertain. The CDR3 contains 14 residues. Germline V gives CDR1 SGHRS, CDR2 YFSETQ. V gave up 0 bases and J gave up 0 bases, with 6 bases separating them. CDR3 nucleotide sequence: TGCGCCAGCAGCTTGGCCGTGACTAACTATGGCTACACCTTC. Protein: CASSLAVTNYGYTF. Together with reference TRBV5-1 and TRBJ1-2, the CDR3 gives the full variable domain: KAGVTQTPRYLIKTRGQQVTLSCSPISGHRSVSWYQQTPGQGLQFLFEYFSETQRNKGNFPGRFSGRQFSNSRSEMNVSTLELGDSALYLCASSLAVTNYGYTFGSGTRLTVV.

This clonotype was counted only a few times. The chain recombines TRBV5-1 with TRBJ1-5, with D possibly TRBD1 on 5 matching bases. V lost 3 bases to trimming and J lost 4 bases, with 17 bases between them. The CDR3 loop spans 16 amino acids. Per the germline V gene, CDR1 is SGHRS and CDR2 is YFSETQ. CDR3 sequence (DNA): TGCGCCAGCAGCTCCCGCGGGCCCAGGGATAATCAGCCCCAGCATTTT. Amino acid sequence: CASSSRGPRDNQPQHF.

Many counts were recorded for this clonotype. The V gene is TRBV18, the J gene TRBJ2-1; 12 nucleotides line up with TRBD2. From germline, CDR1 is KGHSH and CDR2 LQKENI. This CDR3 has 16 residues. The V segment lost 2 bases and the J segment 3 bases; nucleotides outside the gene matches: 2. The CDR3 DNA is TGTGCCAGCTCACCAGGACTAGCGGGAATCTACAATGAGCAGTTCTTC. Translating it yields CASSPGLAGIYNEQFF.

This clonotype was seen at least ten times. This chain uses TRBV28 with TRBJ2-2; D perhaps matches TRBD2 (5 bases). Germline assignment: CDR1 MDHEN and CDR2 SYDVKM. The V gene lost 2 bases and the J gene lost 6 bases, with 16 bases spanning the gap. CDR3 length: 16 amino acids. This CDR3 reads CASSLMIASSAGELFF. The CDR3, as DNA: TGTGCCAGCAGTTTAATGATCGCTAGCTCGGCCGGGGAGCTGTTTTTT.

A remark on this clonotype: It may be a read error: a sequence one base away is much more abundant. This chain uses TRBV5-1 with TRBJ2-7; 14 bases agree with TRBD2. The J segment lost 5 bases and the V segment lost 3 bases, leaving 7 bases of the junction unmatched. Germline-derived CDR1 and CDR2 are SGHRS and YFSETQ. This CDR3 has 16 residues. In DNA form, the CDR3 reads TGCGCCAGCAGCTCAGCGGGACTAGCGGGAGTACACGAGCAGTACTTC. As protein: CASSSAGLAGVHEQYF.

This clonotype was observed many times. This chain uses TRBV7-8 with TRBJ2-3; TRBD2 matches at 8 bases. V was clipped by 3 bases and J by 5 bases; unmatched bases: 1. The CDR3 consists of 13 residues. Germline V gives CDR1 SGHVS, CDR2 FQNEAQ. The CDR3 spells CASSFAGGDTQYF. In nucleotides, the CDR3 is TGTGCCAGCAGCTTCGCGGGGGGAGATACGCAGTATTTT. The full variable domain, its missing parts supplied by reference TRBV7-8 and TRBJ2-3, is GAGVSQSPRYKVAKRGQDVALRCDPISGHVSLFWYQQALGQGPEFLTYFQNEAQLDKSGLPSDRFFAERPEGSVSTLKIQRTQQEDSAVYLCASSFAGGDTQYFGPGTRLTVL.

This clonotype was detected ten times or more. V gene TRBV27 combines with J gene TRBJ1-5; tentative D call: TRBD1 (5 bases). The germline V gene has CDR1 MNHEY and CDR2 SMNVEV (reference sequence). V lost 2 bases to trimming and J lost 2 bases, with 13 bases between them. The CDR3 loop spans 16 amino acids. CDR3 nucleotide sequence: TGTGCCAGCAGTTTACTGGGGGGAGTCGGCAATCAGCCCCAGCATTTT. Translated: CASSLLGGVGNQPQHF.

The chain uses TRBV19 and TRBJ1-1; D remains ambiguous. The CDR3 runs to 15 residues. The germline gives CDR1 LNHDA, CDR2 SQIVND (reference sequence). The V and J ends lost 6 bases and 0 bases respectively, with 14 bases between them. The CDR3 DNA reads TGTGCCAGTAGCCGGACCCCTAGGGTGAACACTGAAGCTTTCTTT. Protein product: CASSRTPRVNTEAFF.

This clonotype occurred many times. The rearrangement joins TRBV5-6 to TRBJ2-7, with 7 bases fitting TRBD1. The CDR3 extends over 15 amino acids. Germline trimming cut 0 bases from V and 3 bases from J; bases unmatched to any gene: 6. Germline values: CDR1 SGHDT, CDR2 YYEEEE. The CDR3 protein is CASSLEPGQIYEQYF. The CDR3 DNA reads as TGTGCCAGCAGCTTGGAACCGGGACAGATCTACGAGCAGTACTTC.

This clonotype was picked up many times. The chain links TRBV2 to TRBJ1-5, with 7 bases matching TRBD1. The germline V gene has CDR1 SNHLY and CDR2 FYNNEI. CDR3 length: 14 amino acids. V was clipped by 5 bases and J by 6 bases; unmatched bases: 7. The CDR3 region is CASSLDRVGQPQHF. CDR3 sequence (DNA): TGTGCCAGCAGTCTTGACAGGGTTGGTCAGCCCCAGCATTTT.

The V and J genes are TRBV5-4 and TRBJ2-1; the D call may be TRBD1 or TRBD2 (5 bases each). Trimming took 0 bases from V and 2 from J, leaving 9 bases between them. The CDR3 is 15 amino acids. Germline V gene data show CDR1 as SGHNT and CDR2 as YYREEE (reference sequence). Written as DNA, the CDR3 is TGTGCCAGCAGCTTGGGGGGACCACCCTACAATGAGCAGTTCTTC. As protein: CASSLGGPPYNEQFF. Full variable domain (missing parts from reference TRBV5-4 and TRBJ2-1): ETGVTQSPTHLIKTRGQQVTLRCSSQSGHNTVSWYQQALGQGPQFIFQYYREEENGRGNFPPRFSGLQFPNYSSELNVNALELDDSALYLCASSLGGPPYNEQFFGPGTRLTVL.

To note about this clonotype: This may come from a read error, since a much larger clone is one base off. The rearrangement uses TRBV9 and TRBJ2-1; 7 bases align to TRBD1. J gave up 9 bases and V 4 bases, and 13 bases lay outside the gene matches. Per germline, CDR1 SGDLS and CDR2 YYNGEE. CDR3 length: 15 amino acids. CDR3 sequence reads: CASSPTLGRDSEQFF. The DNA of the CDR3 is TGTGCCAGCAGCCCGACCCTCGGACGGGACAGTGAGCAGTTCTTC.

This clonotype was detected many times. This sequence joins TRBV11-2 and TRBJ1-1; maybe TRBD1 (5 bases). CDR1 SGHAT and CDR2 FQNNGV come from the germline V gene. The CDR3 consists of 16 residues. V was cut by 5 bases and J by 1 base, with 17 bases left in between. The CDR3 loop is CASSLAGGGTNTEAFF. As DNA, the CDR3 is TGTGCCAGCAGCCTAGCTGGTGGTGGGACGAACACTGAAGCTTTCTTT.